Listed here is a single T cell receptor beta chain. The antigen remains undetermined. These data originate in a study of regulatory T cells in long-lasting Graves disease. Whole-study findings and limits: In persistent patients, shared public clonotypes (more than 2,500) outnumbered those in new patients (around 1,000). Study of thyroid tissue was not done, with only peripheral blood studied. Results may be inaccurate due to the small sample size. Less diverse TCR repertoires were seen in persistent Graves' patients than in newly diagnosed ones.

Time point given: newly diagnosed GD, antithyroid drugs for less than 3 months. Construction of the TCR library relied on RNA isolated from PBMCs. HTBI primers from iRepertoire and Arm-PCR of CDR3 regions yielded the TCR beta libraries. TCRdb recomputed calls from the multiplex PCR reads with MiXCR, one row per CDR3 protein. The sample comprises over 200,000 distinct CDR3 sequences, 15% to 20% of which are singletons, and roughly 23% rests with the top ten. Here the sequenced sample was peripheral blood mononuclear cells (PBMCs), taken at new diagnosis, from a patient treated with antithyroid drugs. This clonotype was obtained from a female donor with Graves disease.

CDR3 in DNA: TGTGCCTGGAGGGGCACGAACACTGAAGCTTTCTTT. Translated: CAWRGTNTEAFF. The chain has TRBV30 and TRBJ1-1; D gene unclear. Trimming stripped 3 bases from V and 1 base from J, with 6 bases between. CDR1 is GTSNPN, CDR2 SVGIG, per germline (reference sequence). The CDR3 contains 12 residues.